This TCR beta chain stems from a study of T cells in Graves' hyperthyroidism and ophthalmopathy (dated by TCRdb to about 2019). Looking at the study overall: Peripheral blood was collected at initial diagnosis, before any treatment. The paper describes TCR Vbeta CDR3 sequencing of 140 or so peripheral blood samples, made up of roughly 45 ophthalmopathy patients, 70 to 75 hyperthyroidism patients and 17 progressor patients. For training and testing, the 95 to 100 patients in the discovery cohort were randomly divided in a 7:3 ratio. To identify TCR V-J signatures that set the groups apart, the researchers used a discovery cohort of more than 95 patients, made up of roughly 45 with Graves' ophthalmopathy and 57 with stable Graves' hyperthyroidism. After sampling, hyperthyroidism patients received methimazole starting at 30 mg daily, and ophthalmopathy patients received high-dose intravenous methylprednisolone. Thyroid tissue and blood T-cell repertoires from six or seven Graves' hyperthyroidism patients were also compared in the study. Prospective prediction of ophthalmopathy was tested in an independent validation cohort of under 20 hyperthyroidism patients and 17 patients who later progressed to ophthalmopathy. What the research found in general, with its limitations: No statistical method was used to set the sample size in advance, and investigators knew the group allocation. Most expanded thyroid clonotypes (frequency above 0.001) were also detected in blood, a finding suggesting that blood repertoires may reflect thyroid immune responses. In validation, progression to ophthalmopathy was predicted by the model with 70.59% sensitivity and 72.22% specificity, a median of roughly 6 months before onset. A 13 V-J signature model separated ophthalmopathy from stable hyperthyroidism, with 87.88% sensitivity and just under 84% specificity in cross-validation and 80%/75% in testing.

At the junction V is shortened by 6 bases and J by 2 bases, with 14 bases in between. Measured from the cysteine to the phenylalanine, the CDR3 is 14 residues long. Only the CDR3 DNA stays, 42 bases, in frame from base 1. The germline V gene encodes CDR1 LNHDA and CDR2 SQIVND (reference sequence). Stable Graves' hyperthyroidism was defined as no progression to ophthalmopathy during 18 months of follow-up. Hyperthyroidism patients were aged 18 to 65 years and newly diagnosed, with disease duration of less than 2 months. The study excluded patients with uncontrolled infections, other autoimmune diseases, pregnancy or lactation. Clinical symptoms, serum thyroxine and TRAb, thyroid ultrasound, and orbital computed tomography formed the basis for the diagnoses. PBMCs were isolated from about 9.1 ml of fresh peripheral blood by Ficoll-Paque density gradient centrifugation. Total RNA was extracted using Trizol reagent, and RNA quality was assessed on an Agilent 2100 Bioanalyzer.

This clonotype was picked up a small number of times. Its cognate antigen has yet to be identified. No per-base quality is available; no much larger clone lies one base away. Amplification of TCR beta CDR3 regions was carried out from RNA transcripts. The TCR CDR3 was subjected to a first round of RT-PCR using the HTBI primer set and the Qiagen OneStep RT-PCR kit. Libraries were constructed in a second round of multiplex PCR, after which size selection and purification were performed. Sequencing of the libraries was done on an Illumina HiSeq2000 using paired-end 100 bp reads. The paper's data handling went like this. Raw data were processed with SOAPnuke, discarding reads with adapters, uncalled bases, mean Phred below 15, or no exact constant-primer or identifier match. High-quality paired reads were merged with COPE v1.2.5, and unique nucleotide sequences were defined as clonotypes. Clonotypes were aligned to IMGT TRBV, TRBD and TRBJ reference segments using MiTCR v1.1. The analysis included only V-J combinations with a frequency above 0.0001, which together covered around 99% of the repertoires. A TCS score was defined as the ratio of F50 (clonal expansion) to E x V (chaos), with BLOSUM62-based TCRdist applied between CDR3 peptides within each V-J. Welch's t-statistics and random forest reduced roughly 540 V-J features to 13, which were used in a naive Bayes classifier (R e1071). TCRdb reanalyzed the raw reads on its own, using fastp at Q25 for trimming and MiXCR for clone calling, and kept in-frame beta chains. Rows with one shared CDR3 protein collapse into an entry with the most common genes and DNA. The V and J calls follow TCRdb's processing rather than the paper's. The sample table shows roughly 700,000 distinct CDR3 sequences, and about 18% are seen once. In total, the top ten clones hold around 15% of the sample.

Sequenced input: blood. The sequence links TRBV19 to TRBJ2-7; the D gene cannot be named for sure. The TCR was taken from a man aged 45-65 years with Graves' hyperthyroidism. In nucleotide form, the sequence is TGTGCCAGTAGCAGGTCCACGCCCCCCTACGAGCAGTACTTC. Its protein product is CASSRSTPPYEQYF.